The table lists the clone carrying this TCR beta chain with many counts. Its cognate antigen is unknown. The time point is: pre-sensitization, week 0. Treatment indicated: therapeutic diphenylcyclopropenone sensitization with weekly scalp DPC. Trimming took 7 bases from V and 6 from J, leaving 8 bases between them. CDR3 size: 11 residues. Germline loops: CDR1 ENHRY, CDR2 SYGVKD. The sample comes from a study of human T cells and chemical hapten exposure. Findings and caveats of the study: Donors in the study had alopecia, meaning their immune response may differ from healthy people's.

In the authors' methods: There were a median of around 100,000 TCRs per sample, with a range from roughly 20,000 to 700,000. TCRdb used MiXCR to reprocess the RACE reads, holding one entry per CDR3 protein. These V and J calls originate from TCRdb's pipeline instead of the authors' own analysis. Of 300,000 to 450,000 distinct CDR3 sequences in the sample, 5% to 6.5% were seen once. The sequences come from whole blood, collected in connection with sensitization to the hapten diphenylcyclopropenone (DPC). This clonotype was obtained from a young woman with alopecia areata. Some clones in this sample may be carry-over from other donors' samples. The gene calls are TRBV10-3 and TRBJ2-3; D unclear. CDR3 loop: CAITDGDTQYF. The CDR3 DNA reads TGTGCCATCACAGACGGGGATACGCAGTATTTT.